This T cell receptor (beta chain) came from a study of OX40 agonist ivuxolimab in advanced cancers. Looking at the study overall: Partial responses, seen in three patients, involved one hepatocellular carcinoma and two cutaneous melanomas. Overall study findings and caveats: CD4+ and CD8+ blood T cells expanded clonally by week 6 at 0.1 to 3.0 mg/kg.

Using immunoSEQ multiplex PCR, the repertoire was profiled, and TCRdb retains in-frame clones only, with some absent. The sample yields tens of thousands of clones, 75% to 95% seen once. Concerning this clone itself: Its antigen is as yet unknown.

Here the sequenced sample was CD4+ or CD8+ T cells sorted from blood, taken in a trial of the OX40 agonist ivuxolimab. The receptor's source is an adult with an advanced solid tumor such as melanoma, head and neck, liver or kidney cancer.

CDR3 nucleotide sequence: TGTGCCAGCAGGCAAACAGGGGGATCCTACGAGCAGTACTTC. Translating gives CASRQTGGSYEQYF. The chain links TRBV7-8 to TRBJ2-7, with TRBD1 matching 8 bases. Germline V gene sequence: CDR1 SGHVS, CDR2 FQNEAQ. The CDR3 covers 14 residues. The trim removed 6 bases at V and 1 base at J, leaving 5 bases unmatched.